Detailed here is one T cell receptor (beta chain). Its antigen is not known. Isolation yielded PBMCs, at least 6.5 million per sample, in every case. Together with a sample-barcoded 5' primer, a J-beta primer mix was included in a second PCR lasting about 6 to 11 cycles. Via MiXCR, TCRdb re-called the 5' RACE reads, giving one row per CDR3 protein. The repertoire holds 1.8 million or so distinct CDR3 sequences, with around 40% as singletons. The sample comes from a study of blood T cells in healthy people across ages. Study observations and caveats: The study lacked donor CMV status, which possibly confounded expanded clonotype changes.

This CDR3 comprises 14 residues. Germline CDR1 is DFQATT and CDR2 is SNEGSKA (reference sequence). V was pared by 0 bases and J by 4 bases, with 4 bases of the junction left unmatched. The specimen sequenced was blood. The chain links TRBV20-1 to TRBJ1-1; 8 positions match TRBD1. This TCR derives from a human donor in good health. CDR3: CSARETGAITEAFF. The CDR3 region has the DNA TGCAGTGCTAGAGAGACAGGGGCCATCACTGAAGCTTTCTTT.